The T cell receptor beta chain described here comes from a study of blood T cell repertoires in COVID-19. Study-level information: The samples span acute and convalescent COVID-19 from the United States, Italy and Spain. Sources were T cells, B-cell-depleted T cells, or PBMCs; the material itself was cDNA or gDNA.

This clone was counted a single time. Sequenced by immunoSEQ multiplex PCR; TCRdb stores in-frame clones only, minus some. Here the sample spans under 200,000 clones, more than 75% being singletons. Germline values: CDR1 SNHLY, CDR2 FYNNEI. The CDR3 runs 15 residues. The ends were cut back, 2 bases at V and 6 bases at J, with 14 bases in the middle. Participant-given clinical history determined each cohort assignment. Symptom resolution, clearance, or two negative PCRs marked donors in Cohort 3 as recovered. Material for sequencing was PBMCs or T cells enriched from blood (not recorded which). The chain employs TRBV2 and TRBJ1-5; D is perhaps TRBD1 (6 bases). The clonotype comes from a woman in her 50s who had recovered from COVID-19. The CDR3 protein is CASSEFRGSGQPQHF. As DNA, the CDR3 is TGTGCCAGCAGTGAATTCAGGGGTAGTGGTCAGCCCCAGCATTTT.